Only a few counts were recorded for the clone carrying this T cell receptor (beta chain). Antigen: not known. This record comes from a study of cytomegalovirus exposure and HLA in healthy donors. Overall study findings and caveats: An analysis that came later showed most CMV-associated TCR beta chains appearing HLA-restricted. It emerged from a later analysis that several of the most significant clusters appeared to be linked to common viral pathogens. Prediction of most subjects' HLA-A and HLA-B alleles by TCR beta sequences was reportedly accurate. Presence/absence comparisons presumed near-even sequencing depth among donors.

The CDR3 spans 14 residues. V was trimmed by 0 bases and J by 0 bases, leaving 6 bases between them. Germline-derived CDR1 and CDR2 are MGHRA and YSYEKL. PCR was performed using 60 Vbeta and 13 Jbeta primers. Here immunoSEQ multiplex PCR was the method, and the copy in TCRdb shows in-frame clones only, minus some. Of around 170,000 clones in the sample, 65% to 90% were seen once. The sample comprised PBMCs. The TCR sequence derives from a man aged 35 to 55 in good health and CMV-seropositive. The V gene is TRBV4-1, the J gene TRBJ2-7; D gene ambiguous. The CDR3 loop reads CASSQDFGSYEQYF. In DNA form, the CDR3 reads TGCGCCAGCAGCCAAGATTTCGGCTCCTACGAGCAGTACTTC.